Listed below are T cell receptor beta chains from one sample, sequenced in a study of shared clonotypes between healthy human individuals. The protocol was immunoSEQ multiplex PCR, while the TCRdb copy is restricted to in-frame clones and leaves out a portion. This sample carries fewer than 550,000 clones, about 75% of them seen once, and the ten largest clones take approximately 12%. The specimen was PBMCs. Receptors originate from a woman between 40 and 50 years old in good health. Some clones in this sample may be carry-over from other donors' samples. Each CDR3 is given with its conserved first and last residue. Each record gives: J gene, clone size, V gene, D gene, CDR3 DNA, CDR3 protein. D genes are given only for firm matches. A clone size is listed for some rows: how often the clone was seen (once, few, many), or a class if it is expanded.

>TRBJ2-7|.|TRBV9|.
TGTGCCAGCAGCCCTCGAAGTCGGGGCCTCTACGAGCAGTACTTC
CASSPRSRGLYEQYF
>TRBJ2-7|.|TRBV28|.
TGTGCCAGCCCCAAGAACACCTACGAGCAGTACTTC
CASPKNTYEQYF
>TRBJ2-5|few|TRBV18|.
TGTGCCAGCTCACCCCTAGTGGGCCAAGAGACCCAGTACTTC
CASSPLVGQETQYF
>TRBJ2-5|.|TRBV4-1|TRBD2
TGCGCCAGCAGCCAAGTGGGACGAACCATCGGGGGGGAGACCCAGTACTTC
CASSQVGRTIGGETQYF
>TRBJ2-5|once|TRBV10-3|.
TGTGCCATCAGCTTGCGGAGGGGGGAGACCCAGTACTTC
CAISLRRGETQYF
>TRBJ2-1|.|TRBV28|TRBD2
TGTGCCAGCAGTTCTTTGATAGCGGGGCCCAGCTCCTACAATGAGCAGTTCTTC
CASSSLIAGPSSYNEQFF
>TRBJ2-2|.|TRBV2|.
TGTGCCAGCAGTGAGGACACATACACCGGGGAGCTGTTTTTT
CASSEDTYTGELFF
>TRBJ2-1|.|TRBV6-4|TRBD2
TGTGCCAGCAGTGACGGGGCGGGAGGGCCCTACAATGAGCAGTTCTTC
CASSDGAGGPYNEQFF
>TRBJ2-1|.|TRBV5-1|.
TGCGCCAGCAGCGGAGCCGGGACCCCGCCGGGGAATGAGCAGTTCTTC
CASSGAGTPPGNEQFF
>TRBJ1-5|.|TRBV7-2|.
TGTGCCAGCAGCTTGCGGGTGGGTCAGCCCCAGCATTTT
CASSLRVGQPQHF
>TRBJ1-5|many|TRBV6-1|.
TGTGCCAGCAGTACAGAAGAGAGTCAGCCCCAGCATTTT
CASSTEESQPQHF
>TRBJ2-3|.|TRBV18|.
TGTGCCAGCTCACCAACGGGAATGAGCACAGATACGCAGTATTTT
CASSPTGMSTDTQYF
>TRBJ2-1|.|TRBV29-1|.
TGCAGAGCCGGAGGCGGTGGCTCCTACAATGAGCAGTTCTTC
CRAGGGGSYNEQFF
>TRBJ2-3|.|TRBV7-8|.
TGTGCCAGCAGCCTGGGGCTAACAGATACGCAGTATTTT
CASSLGLTDTQYF
>TRBJ2-1|.|TRBV4-3|TRBD1
TGCGCCAGCAGCCGAACAGGGGGCGTTTACAATGAGCAGTTCTTC
CASSRTGGVYNEQFF
>TRBJ2-2|.|TRBV28|TRBD1
TGTGCCAGCAGTTTAGCAGGACAGGGGACCGGGGAGCTGTTTTTT
CASSLAGQGTGELFF
>TRBJ2-7|.|TRBV15|.
TGTGCCACCAGCAGAGAAGATAGGGGACACGCTTGCGAGCAGTACTTC
CATSREDRGHACEQYF
>TRBJ1-1|.|TRBV4-1|.
TGCGCCAGCAGCCAAGTTAGGGACACTGAAGCTTTCTTT
CASSQVRDTEAFF
>TRBJ2-1|.|TRBV7-2|TRBD2
TGTGCCAGCACCGGGAGGGGTTCCTACAATGAGCAGTTCTTC
CASTGRGSYNEQFF
>TRBJ2-3|.|TRBV6-1|.
TGTGCCAGCACAAGGGACTCCGGGGATACGCAGTATTTT
CASTRDSGDTQYF
>TRBJ2-7|once|TRBV7-2|.
TGTGCCAGCAGCTTATCAGCCAGCTACGAGCAGTACTTC
CASSLSASYEQYF
>TRBJ1-6|.|TRBV25-1|TRBD1
TGTGCCAGCCAGGACAGGGGAAATTCACCCCTCCACTTT
CASQDRGNSPLHF
>TRBJ2-7|.|TRBV6-5|TRBD1
TGTGCCAGCAGTTATCCTGGACAGGGCTACGAGCAGTACTTC
CASSYPGQGYEQYF
>TRBJ1-4|.|TRBV7-9|.
TGTGCCAGCAGCTCGACTTCAGATGAAAAACTGTTTTTT
CASSSTSDEKLFF
>TRBJ2-7|.|TRBV2|.
TGTGCCAGCATTCAGGAGGCGATCAAGCAGTACTTC
CASIQEAIKQYF
>TRBJ2-7|.|TRBV29-1|.
TGCAGCGTTGGTAGGGGAAGCTCCTACGAGCAGTACTTC
CSVGRGSSYEQYF
>TRBJ1-4|.|TRBV28|TRBD1
TGTGCCAGCAGTTCCCGGGACAGGGGCCGCTCGGGATATGAAAAACTGTTTTTT
CASSSRDRGRSGYEKLFF
>TRBJ2-1|.|TRBV5-1|.
TGCGCCAGCACTAAAGCGGTGAAGCAGGGTGAGCAGTTCTTC
CASTKAVKQGEQFF
>TRBJ1-2|.|TRBV5-3|.
TGTGCCAGAAGCCCGCGACGTCTTAGTGGCTACACCTTC
CARSPRRLSGYTF
>TRBJ2-7|once|TRBV11-2|.
TGTGCCAGCAGCTCCGACAGGCACTACGAGCAGTACTTC
CASSSDRHYEQYF
>TRBJ2-7|.|TRBV5-1|TRBD2
TGCGCCAGCAGCTTGGACGGGACTAGCTCCTACGAGCAGTACTTC
CASSLDGTSSYEQYF
>TRBJ1-4|once|TRBV9|.
TGTGCCAGCAGCGTAGGTCCCATTGCAACTAATGAAAAACTGTTTTTT
CASSVGPIATNEKLFF
>TRBJ2-5|.|TRBV5-4|.
TGTGCCAGCAGCTTGCTCCGGGGAAGCCAAGAGACCCAGTACTTC
CASSLLRGSQETQYF
>TRBJ1-2|few|TRBV28|.
TGTGCCAGCAGTCCCCAAGGGGGCTATGGCTACACCTTC
CASSPQGGYGYTF
>TRBJ2-7|.|TRBV11-3|.
TGTGCCAGCAGCCCGGCTGCAGATCTCACTTCTTACGAGCAGTACTTC
CASSPAADLTSYEQYF
>TRBJ1-5|few|TRBV5-4|.
TGTGCCAGCAGCCAAGATGAGGGGGGCCATCAGCCCCAGCATTTT
CASSQDEGGHQPQHF
>TRBJ2-7|.|TRBV25-1|.
TGTGCCAGCAGTGCTACTGAGCGGGACACCTACGAGCAGTACTTC
CASSATERDTYEQYF
>TRBJ2-5|.|TRBV25-1|.
TGTGCCAGCAGTGAATATGTTAGCCAAGAGACCCAGTACTTC
CASSEYVSQETQYF
>TRBJ2-5|.|TRBV19|TRBD2
TGTGCCAGTACTAGCGGGAGGGCCCAAGAGACCCAGTACTTC
CASTSGRAQETQYF
>TRBJ1-1|once|TRBV6-1|.
TGTGCCAGCATGGGACCGGAGAGCACTGAAGCTTTCTTT
CASMGPESTEAFF
>TRBJ2-2|.|TRBV5-1|TRBD1
TGCGCCAGCAGGAGGGACAGGCCGAACACCGGGGAGCTGTTTTTT
CASRRDRPNTGELFF
>TRBJ2-5|.|TRBV7-9|.
TGTGCCAGCATTGGGTTTGAGACCCAGTACTTC
CASIGFETQYF
>TRBJ2-2|.|TRBV11-2|TRBD2
TGTGCCAGCAGGATCAGTACTAGCGCCACCGGGGAGCTGTTTTTT
CASRISTSATGELFF
>TRBJ2-5|.|TRBV5-1|TRBD2
TGCGCCAGCAGCTTGGTGGGGGCTAGCGGGAGTGTAGAGACCCAGTACTTC
CASSLVGASGSVETQYF
>TRBJ2-2|once|TRBV6-5|TRBD2
TGTGCCAGCAGTTACACGCTAGCGGGGGGCACCGGGGAGCTGTTTTTT
CASSYTLAGGTGELFF